A single sample is the source of the 9 T cell receptor beta chains below, sequenced in a study of lymphopenia after photon versus proton radiotherapy. TCRdb's table, derived via immunoSEQ multiplex PCR, lists solely in-frame clones and lacks some. The data hold about 20,000 clones, with around 90% observed a single time. This specimen was peripheral blood, taken from a patient treated with proton-based radiotherapy. These receptor sequences come from a woman aged 70-85 years with pancreatic cancer. Some clones in this sample may be carry-over from other donors' samples.

The V and J genes are TRBV7-9 and TRBJ2-7, with 7 bases fitting TRBD1. The germline V gene has CDR1 SEHNR and CDR2 FQNEAQ (reference sequence). The CDR3 contains 16 residues. V lost 1 base, J lost 0 bases, and 6 bases stayed unmatched. In nucleotides, the CDR3 is TGTGCCAGCAGCTTAGTTACAGGGGCCCACTCCTACGAGCAGTACTTC. Translation gives CASSLVTGAHSYEQYF.

In nucleotides, the CDR3 is TGTGCCAGCAGCCAGAACTACGGGAGTCAAGAGACCCAGTACTTC. Protein sequence: CASSQNYGSQETQYF. The chain has TRBV7-6 and TRBJ2-5; D may be TRBD2 (6 bases). Germline V CDR1 and CDR2: SGHVS, FNYEAQ. The germline V and J ends were trimmed by 5 bases and 2 bases, with 15 bases remaining between them. The CDR3 spans 15 residues.

V gene TRBV6-1 combines with J gene TRBJ2-5; 11 bases align to TRBD2. Germline V gene sequence: CDR1 MNHNS, CDR2 SASEGT. V shed 7 bases and J 5 bases; nucleotides not matched to a gene: 6. The CDR3 runs 14 residues. DNA for the CDR3: TGTGCCAGCACGGGGACTAGCGGTTTTGAGACCCAGTACTTC. This codes for CASTGTSGFETQYF.

CDR3 nucleotide sequence: TGTGCCAGCAGCTTATTGTCCAGTACGAAGACCCAGTACTTC. As protein: CASSLLSSTKTQYF. The gene calls are TRBV7-9 and TRBJ2-5; D gene unclear. Germline lookup yields CDR1 SEHNR and CDR2 FQNEAQ (reference sequence). The CDR3 runs 14 residues. The V end was cut by 2 bases, the J end by 6 bases, with 13 bases between.

The chain links TRBV7-2 to TRBJ2-1; 9 positions match TRBD2. The CDR3 totals 15 residues. The trim removed 4 bases at V and 2 bases at J, leaving 3 bases unmatched. Germline values: CDR1 SGHTA, CDR2 FQGNSA. In nucleotides, the CDR3 is TGTGCCAGCAGCTCCACTAGCGGGCCCTACAATGAGCAGTTCTTC. This gives the protein CASSSTSGPYNEQFF.

This clone was observed once. The rearrangement joins TRBV10-3 to TRBJ1-1, with D uncertain. The CDR3 totals 13 residues. The germline gives CDR1 ENHRY, CDR2 SYGVKD. Trimming pared 0 bases from V and 1 base from J, leaving 3 bases between. The CDR3 spells CAISESGNTEAFF. The CDR3 DNA sequence: TGTGCCATCAGTGAGTCGGGGAACACTGAAGCTTTCTTT.

This clone was observed a few times. The V call is TRBV7-9, the J call TRBJ1-1; D is perhaps TRBD1 (5 bases). The CDR3 totals 14 residues. The germline V gene has CDR1 SEHNR and CDR2 FQNEAQ (reference sequence). Deletions cut 5 bases from V and 1 base from J, with 11 bases between. CDR3 sequence (DNA): TGTGCCAGCAGCGACCAGACAGCGAACACTGAAGCTTTCTTT. It translates to CASSDQTANTEAFF.

The chain links TRBV5-4 to TRBJ2-1; the D is unclear. Trimming shortened V by 1 base and J by 7 bases, and 9 bases separated the two germline ends. Germline V CDR1 and CDR2: SGHNT, YYREEE (reference sequence). There are 13 residues in the CDR3. CDR3 loop: CASSLPGQNEQFF. Here the CDR3 DNA reads TGTGCCAGCAGCTTGCCAGGCCAGAATGAGCAGTTCTTC. Filled out from reference TRBV5-4 and TRBJ2-1, the complete variable domain reads ETGVTQSPTHLIKTRGQQVTLRCSSQSGHNTVSWYQQALGQGPQFIFQYYREEENGRGNFPPRFSGLQFPNYSSELNVNALELDDSALYLCASSLPGQNEQFFGPGTRLTVL.

The chain uses TRBV2 and TRBJ2-1; 9 positions match TRBD1. Germline V gene data show CDR1 as SNHLY and CDR2 as FYNNEI. The V and J ends lost 7 bases and 9 bases, in that order; junction bases with no gene match: 7. The CDR3 runs 13 residues. CDR3 protein: CASIRGQGFEQFF. The DNA of the CDR3 is TGTGCCAGCATTAGAGGACAGGGGTTTGAGCAGTTCTTC.